This T cell receptor (beta chain) was sequenced for a study of control samples from healthy donors and cancer patients. Data came from immunoSEQ multiplex PCR; TCRdb stores just in-frame clones and leaves some out. The repertoire has 170,000 or so clones, 90% of them found once; the top ten carry just over 1.4%. The sequenced sample was blood. This clonotype was obtained from a woman in her 50s in good health.

The CDR3 is CASSLAVSEQYF. The DNA for the CDR3 is TGTGCCAGCAGTTTAGCGGTTTCCGAGCAGTACTTC. The chain links TRBV12-3 or TRBV12-4 to TRBJ2-7, with D unresolved. Trimming pared 0 bases from V and 6 bases from J, leaving 6 bases between. This CDR3 contains 12 residues.